The T cell receptor (beta chain) described here comes from a study of blood T cell repertoires in COVID-19. As for the study in general: Researchers got acute and convalescent COVID-19 samples from the United States, Italy and Spain. In each case, the material was cDNA or gDNA derived from T cells, B-cell-depleted T cells, or PBMCs.

CDR3 length: 15 residues. Categorization into cohorts depended on clinical history that participants reported. TCRdb's copy holds only in-frame clones and misses some; the assay was immunoSEQ multiplex PCR. The data hold fewer than 350,000 clones, with approximately 83% observed a single time. The receptor's source is a woman aged 40 to 49 with acute COVID-19. Specimen: PBMCs or T cells enriched from blood (not recorded which). The chain employs TRBV12-1 and TRBJ2-5; TRBD1, the table's D call, was not compared with the DNA. TRBV12-1 is a recognized pseudogene. CDR3 loop: CASSLGQGRMGTQYF. The CDR3 DNA reads as TGTGCCAGCAGCTTGGGACAGGGGCGGATGGGGACCCAGTACTTC.